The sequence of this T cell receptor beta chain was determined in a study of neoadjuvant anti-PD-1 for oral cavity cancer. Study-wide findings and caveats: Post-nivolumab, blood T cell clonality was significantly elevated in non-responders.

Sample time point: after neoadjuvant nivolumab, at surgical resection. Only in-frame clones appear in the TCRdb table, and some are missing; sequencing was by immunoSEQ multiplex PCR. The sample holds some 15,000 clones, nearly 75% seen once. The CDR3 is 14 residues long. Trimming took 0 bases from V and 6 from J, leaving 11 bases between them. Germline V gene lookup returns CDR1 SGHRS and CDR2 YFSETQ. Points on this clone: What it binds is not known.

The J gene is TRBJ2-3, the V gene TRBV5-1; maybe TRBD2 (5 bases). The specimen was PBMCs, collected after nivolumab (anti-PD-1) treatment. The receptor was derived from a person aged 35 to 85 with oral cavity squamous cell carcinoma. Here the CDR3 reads CASSLGAALDTQYF. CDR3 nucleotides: TGCGCCAGCAGCTTGGGAGCGGCCCTCGATACGCAGTATTTT.